One T cell receptor beta chain is described in this entry. This specimen comes from a study of blood T cell repertoires in COVID-19. For the study at large: Some COVID-19 samples were acute and others convalescent; all came from the United States, Italy and Spain. The analysed material was cDNA or gDNA that came from T cells, B-cell-depleted T cells, or PBMCs.

Across 24 US areas, participants ranged in age from about 18 to 90 years. In the original processing: Estimation of nucleated cell counts was performed using reference gene primer amplification. Repertoires were generated with immunoSEQ multiplex PCR, while TCRdb's copy carries only in-frame clones and drops some. V and J calls and clone size are given by that table; D and trimming were obtained from the DNA. The data contain 110,000 to 150,000 clones, about four fifths of them singletons. The sequence came from a man aged 35 to 55 with acute COVID-19. Sequencing used PBMCs or T cells enriched from blood (not recorded which).

As DNA, the CDR3 is TGTGCCAGCAGCGTGCTGACAGGGATTAATGAAAAACTGTTTTTT. Its translation: CASSVLTGINEKLFF. J is TRBJ1-4 and V is TRBV9; 7 bases agree with TRBD1. Per the germline V gene, CDR1 is SGDLS and CDR2 is YYNGEE. After removal of 2 bases from V and 4 bases from J, the junction contained 5 bases not matched to a gene. The CDR3 runs to 15 residues.